A selection of T cell receptor beta chains follows, all from one sample in a study of T-cell reconstitution after alpha-beta-depleted transplantation in children. TCRdb recomputed calls from the PCR reads with MiXCR, one row per CDR3 protein. The repertoire holds 130,000 to 150,000 distinct CDR3 sequences, with 7.5% to 9% as singletons. The sample was PBMCs, mostly from graft donor cells, taken 180 days after TCRalphabeta/CD19-depleted stem cell transplant. The receptors were sampled from a female patient between 2 and 15 years old who had a stem cell transplant for congenital amegakaryocytic thrombocytopenia, so the T cells may come from the graft donor. Each CDR3 is given with its conserved first and last residue. The D gene is left open where the match is weak. Some rows mark clone size as missing; the rest say once, few, many or name a class of expanded clone.

V	size	J	D	DNA	CDR3
TRBV10-3	few	TRBJ2-2	TRBD2	TGTGCCATCAGTGATCTCATAGCGGGACGGGACGGGGAGCTGTTTTTT	CAISDLIAGRDGELFF
TRBV7-2	many	TRBJ2-7	TRBD2	TGTGCCAGCAGCGCGACGCGGGAGAGGACTTACGAGCAGTACTTC	CASSATRERTYEQYF
TRBV20-1	many	TRBJ2-2	TRBD2	TGCAGTGCTAGAGTAGTGTCTAGCGGGGTAGTCGGGGAGCTGTTTTTT	CSARVVSSGVVGELFF
TRBV5-1	few	TRBJ2-3	TRBD2	TGCGCCAGCCGAAACGGGGGGGTTAGCACAGATACGCAGTATTTT	CASRNGGVSTDTQYF
TRBV6-1	few	TRBJ1-2	NA	TGTGCCAGCAGTGATTCCGCGGTAGCGTTTATGGATGGCTACACCTTC	CASSDSAVAFMDGYTF
TRBV20-1	few	TRBJ2-3	TRBD1	TGCAGTGCTAGAGATCAGGGGGCGGATACGCAGTATTTT	CSARDQGADTQYF
TRBV5-6	many	TRBJ1-2	NA	TGTGCCAGCAGCCCGGCTACCAGGGGAAACTATGGCTACACCTTC	CASSPATRGNYGYTF
TRBV7-9	many	TRBJ1-3	NA	TGTGCCAGCAGCTTAGAGTGGCAGGGCGGAAACACCATATATTTT	CASSLEWQGGNTIYF
TRBV20-1	few	TRBJ1-6	NA	TGCAGTGCTAGGGCGACAGAAGCCAGCTCCTATAATTCACCCCTCCACTTT	CSARATEASSYNSPLHF
TRBV20-1	NA	TRBJ1-2	NA	TGCAGTGCTAGAGCCGGACGGGAGCTCTATGGCTACACCTTC	CSARAGRELYGYTF
TRBV20-1	NA	TRBJ1-5	NA	TGCAGTGCCCTCAAGAGAGGCAATCAGCCCCAGCATTTT	CSALKRGNQPQHF
TRBV5-1	few	TRBJ2-1	TRBD2	TGCGCCAGCAGCTTGGGTATAGCGGGGAGCTCCTACAATGAGCAGTTCTTC	CASSLGIAGSSYNEQFF
TRBV28	many	TRBJ2-2	TRBD1	TGTGCCAGCAGTACTATGAAGAGACAGGGGACATACGCCGGGGAGCTGTTTTTT	CASSTMKRQGTYAGELFF
TRBV28	many	TRBJ1-1	NA	TGTGCCAGCTCTTTATTGGGAAATGAAGCTTTCTTT	CASSLLGNEAFF
TRBV2	few	TRBJ2-1	TRBD2	TGTGCCAGCAGTGATGTTGGCGGGGGGGCCAATGAGCAGTTCTTC	CASSDVGGGANEQFF
TRBV4-3	many	TRBJ2-1	NA	TGCGCCAGCAGCCAGGAAGGTCGCGGATACAATGAGCAGTTCTTC	CASSQEGRGYNEQFF
TRBV12-3/TRBV12-4	few	TRBJ2-2	NA	TGTGCCAGCAGTTTAGTGCGCAGCCCCTCCGGGGAGCTGTTTTTT	CASSLVRSPSGELFF
TRBV5-1	many	TRBJ2-3	NA	TGCGCCAGCAGCTTTATCAGCGGGACAGAAACAGATACGCAGTATTTT	CASSFISGTETDTQYF
TRBV24-1	few	TRBJ1-5	NA	TGTGCCACCAGTGACCGAAATAGCAATCAGCCCCAGCATTTT	CATSDRNSNQPQHF
TRBV19	NA	TRBJ2-1	TRBD1	TGTGCCAGTAGTTCCTCCGACAGGGGGTTCAATGAGCAGTTCTTC	CASSSSDRGFNEQFF
TRBV5-1	many	TRBJ2-7	NA	TGCGCCAGCAGCTTGGCCCCGACAGGAACCTACGAGCAGTACTTC	CASSLAPTGTYEQYF
TRBV10-3	many	TRBJ2-7	TRBD2	TGTGCCATCAGGCTAGATGGGGGGGGCGAGCAGTACTTC	CAIRLDGGGEQYF
TRBV19	many	TRBJ2-3	NA	TGTGCCAGTACCGACAGGTTGGATACGCAGTATTTT	CASTDRLDTQYF